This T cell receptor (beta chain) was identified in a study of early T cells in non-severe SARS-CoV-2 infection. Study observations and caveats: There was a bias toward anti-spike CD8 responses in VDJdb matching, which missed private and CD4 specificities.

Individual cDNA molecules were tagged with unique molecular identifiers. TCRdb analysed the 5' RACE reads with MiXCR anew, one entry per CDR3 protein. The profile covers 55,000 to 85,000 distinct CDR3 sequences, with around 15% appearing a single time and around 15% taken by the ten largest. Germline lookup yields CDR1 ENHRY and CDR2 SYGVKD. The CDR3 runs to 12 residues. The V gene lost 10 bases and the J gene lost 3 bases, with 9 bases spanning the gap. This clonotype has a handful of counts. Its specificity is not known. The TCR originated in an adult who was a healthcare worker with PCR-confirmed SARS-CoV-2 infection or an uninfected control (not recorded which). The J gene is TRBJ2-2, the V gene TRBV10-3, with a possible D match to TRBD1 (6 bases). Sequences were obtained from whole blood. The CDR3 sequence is CASSGDTGELFF. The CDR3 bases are TGTGCCAGCTCAGGGGACACCGGGGAGCTGTTTTTT.